The T cell receptor (beta chain) described here comes from a study of T cell changes during pregnancy in multiple sclerosis. Clones were read by immunoSEQ multiplex PCR, and TCRdb kept only the in-frame ones, dropping some. The data contain 55,000 to 85,000 clones, 85% to 95% of them singletons. Germline values: CDR1 MGHRA, CDR2 YSYEKL. The V and J ends lost 0 bases and 4 bases respectively, with 13 bases between them. The CDR3 is 15 residues long. This chain connects TRBV4-1 to TRBJ2-7, with D perhaps TRBD1 (6 bases). Sequencing was performed on peripheral blood, taken in the third trimester of pregnancy. This sequence was found in a female donor with multiple sclerosis, enrolled in a pregnancy study. The CDR3 nucleotides are TGCGCCAGCAGCCAAGATCCCCAGGGGCTGTACGAGCAGTACTTC. Translation gives CASSQDPQGLYEQYF.